This TCR beta chain comes out of a study of T cell responses to AZD1222 COVID-19 vaccine. The assay was immunoSEQ multiplex PCR, and TCRdb's table has in-frame clones only and misses some. Of about 85,000 clones listed, about 92% were seen once; the top ten hold 3%. Specimen: peripheral blood, collected on day 0 of AZD1222 vaccination. This clonotype originated in an adult in good health.

Here the CDR3 reads CASSDPLLAGGLADTQYF. Here the CDR3 DNA reads TGCGCCAGCAGTGACCCCTTACTAGCGGGAGGGTTGGCAGATACGCAGTATTTT. V is TRBV10-1 and J is TRBJ2-3, with 13 bases lining up with TRBD2. This CDR3 comprises 18 residues. The V segment lost 3 bases and the J segment 4 bases; nucleotides outside the gene matches: 10. CDR1 and CDR2 from the germline V gene are WNHNN and SYGVQD (reference sequence).